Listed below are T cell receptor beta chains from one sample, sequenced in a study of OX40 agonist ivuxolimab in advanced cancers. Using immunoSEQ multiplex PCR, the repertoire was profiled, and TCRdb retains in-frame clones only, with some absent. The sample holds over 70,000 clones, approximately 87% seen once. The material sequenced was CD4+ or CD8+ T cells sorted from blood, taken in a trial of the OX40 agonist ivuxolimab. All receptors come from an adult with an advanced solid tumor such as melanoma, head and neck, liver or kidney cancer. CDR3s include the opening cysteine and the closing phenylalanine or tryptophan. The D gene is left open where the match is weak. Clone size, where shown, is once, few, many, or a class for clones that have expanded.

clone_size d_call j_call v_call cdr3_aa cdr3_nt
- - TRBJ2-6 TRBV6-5 CASQVSGANVLTF TGTGCCAGTCAGGTCTCTGGGGCCAACGTCCTGACTTTC
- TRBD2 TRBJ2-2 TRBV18 CASSPGIGLATFVGTGELFF TGTGCCAGCTCACCCGGAATCGGACTAGCGACCTTCGTGGGCACCGGGGAGCTGTTTTTT
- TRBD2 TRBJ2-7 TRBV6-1 CASSHTSDTYEQYF TGTGCCAGCAGTCACACTAGCGACACCTACGAGCAGTACTTC
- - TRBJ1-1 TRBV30 CAWSVPEDGTEAFF TGTGCCTGGAGTGTACCGGAGGACGGAACTGAAGCTTTCTTT
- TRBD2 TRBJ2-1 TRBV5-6 CASSLGLAGGPYNEQFF TGTGCCAGCAGCTTGGGGCTGGCGGGAGGTCCCTACAATGAGCAGTTCTTC
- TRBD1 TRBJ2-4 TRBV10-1 CASRDRGLKNIQYF TGCGCCAGCAGAGACAGGGGGTTAAAAAACATTCAGTACTTC
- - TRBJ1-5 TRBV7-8 CASSLWSGADQPQHF TGTGCCAGCAGCTTATGGAGCGGGGCGGATCAGCCCCAGCATTTT
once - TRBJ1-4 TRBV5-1 CASSLGTGEEKLFF TGCGCCAGCAGCTTGGGGACGGGGGAGGAAAAACTGTTTTTT
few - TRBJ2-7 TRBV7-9 CASSSWGGSYSYEQYF TGTGCCAGCAGCTCCTGGGGTGGCAGTTACTCCTACGAGCAGTACTTC
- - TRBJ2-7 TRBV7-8 CASSLEGGLGTYEQYF TGTGCCAGCAGCTTAGAAGGTGGGCTGGGGACCTACGAGCAGTACTTC
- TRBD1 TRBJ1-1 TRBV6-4 CASRRTGGGNTEAFF TGTGCCAGCAGGAGGACAGGGGGGGGGAACACTGAAGCTTTCTTT
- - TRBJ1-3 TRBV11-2 CASSGHRSGNTIYF TGTGCCAGCAGCGGACACCGCTCTGGAAACACCATATATTTT
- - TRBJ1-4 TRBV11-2 CASSLDRGTPNEKLFF TGTGCCAGCAGCTTAGATCGGGGAACGCCGAATGAAAAACTGTTTTTT
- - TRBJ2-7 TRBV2 CASDLSGWASTSNYEQYF TGTGCCAGCGACCTTTCCGGGTGGGCCAGTACCTCAAACTACGAGCAGTACTTC
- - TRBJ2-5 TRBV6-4 CASSEQAKETQYF TGTGCCAGCAGTGAACAGGCTAAAGAGACCCAGTACTTC
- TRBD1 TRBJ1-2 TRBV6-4 CASSGGQNYGYTF TGTGCCAGCAGTGGGGGACAGAACTATGGCTACACCTTC
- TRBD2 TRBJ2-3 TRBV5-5 CASSLTSGYSTDTQYF TGTGCCAGCAGCTTGACTAGCGGGTACAGCACAGATACGCAGTATTTT
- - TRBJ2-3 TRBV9 CASSPLGDTQYF TGTGCCAGCAGCCCACTCGGAGATACGCAGTATTTT
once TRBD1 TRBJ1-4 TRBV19 CASSIVATGSEKLFF TGTGCCAGTAGTATAGTCGCGACAGGGAGTGAAAAACTGTTTTTT
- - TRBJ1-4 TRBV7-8 CASSLRQSNEKLFF TGTGCCAGCAGCTTAAGGCAGTCTAATGAAAAACTGTTTTTT
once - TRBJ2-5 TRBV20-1 CSAREETQYF TGCAGTGCTAGAGAAGAGACCCAGTACTTC
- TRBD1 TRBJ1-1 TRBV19 CASTKTGEPNTEAFF TGTGCCAGTACCAAGACAGGGGAGCCGAACACTGAAGCTTTCTTT
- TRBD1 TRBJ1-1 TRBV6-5 CASSPRDRGFAEAFF TGTGCCAGCAGTCCCCGGGACAGGGGTTTCGCTGAAGCTTTCTTT
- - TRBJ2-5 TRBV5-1 CASSSGRTNQETQYF TGCGCCAGCAGCTCCGGCAGGACAAACCAAGAGACCCAGTACTTC
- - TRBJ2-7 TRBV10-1 CASSEPLRDEQYF TGCGCCAGCAGTGAGCCCCTCAGGGACGAGCAGTACTTC
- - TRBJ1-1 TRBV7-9 CASSRGGNTEAFF TGTGCCAGCAGTCGAGGGGGTAACACTGAAGCTTTCTTT
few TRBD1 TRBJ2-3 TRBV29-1 CSVERQGRPDTQYF TGCAGCGTTGAAAGACAGGGCCGTCCAGATACGCAGTATTTT
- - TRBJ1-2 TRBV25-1 CASSEFQTDSFYTF TGTGCCAGCAGTGAATTCCAAACGGACAGTTTCTACACCTTC
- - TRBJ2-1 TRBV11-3 CASSLVQNEQFF TGTGCCAGCAGCTTAGTTCAGAATGAGCAGTTCTTC
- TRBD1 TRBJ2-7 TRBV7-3 CASSLEAGGFYEQYF TGTGCCAGCAGCTTAGAGGCAGGGGGCTTTTACGAGCAGTACTTC
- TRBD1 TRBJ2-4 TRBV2 CASSDRVSAKNIQYF TGTGCCAGCAGCGACAGGGTGTCGGCCAAAAACATTCAGTACTTC
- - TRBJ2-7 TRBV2 CASRGVSYEQYF TGTGCCAGCAGAGGGGTCTCCTACGAGCAGTACTTC
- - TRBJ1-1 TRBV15 CATSREARDTEAFF TGTGCCACCAGCCGAGAGGCCAGGGACACTGAAGCTTTCTTT
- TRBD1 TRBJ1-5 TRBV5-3 CARRYGTGLVGNQPQHF TGTGCCAGAAGATACGGGACAGGGTTAGTGGGCAATCAGCCCCAGCATTTT
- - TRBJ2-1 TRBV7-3 CASSSLGPATRNEQFF TGTGCCAGCAGCTCCCTCGGGCCCGCCACGAGAAATGAGCAGTTCTTC
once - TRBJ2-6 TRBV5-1 CASSLAGANVLTF TGCGCCAGCAGCTTGGCTGGGGCCAACGTCCTGACTTTC